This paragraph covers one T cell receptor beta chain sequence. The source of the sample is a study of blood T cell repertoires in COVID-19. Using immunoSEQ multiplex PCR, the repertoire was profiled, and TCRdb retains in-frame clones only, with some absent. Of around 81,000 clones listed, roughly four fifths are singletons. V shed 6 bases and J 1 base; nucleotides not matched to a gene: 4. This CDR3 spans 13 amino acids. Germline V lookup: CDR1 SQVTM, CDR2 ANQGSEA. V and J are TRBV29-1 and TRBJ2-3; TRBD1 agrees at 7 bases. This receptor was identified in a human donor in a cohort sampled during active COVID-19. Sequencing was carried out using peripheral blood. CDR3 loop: CSVTGWGTDTQYF. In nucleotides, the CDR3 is TGCAGCGTGACAGGGTGGGGCACAGATACGCAGTATTTT.